One and the same sample provided the 8 T cell receptor beta chains below, sequenced in a study of molecular identifiers for immune sequencing clone quantification. Each CDR3 protein is one row after TCRdb ran MiXCR on the PCR reads. The sample records about 300,000 distinct CDR3 sequences, about a fifth being singletons. Sequencing was carried out using naive CD8+ T cells from blood, with Jurkat cell RNA spiked in. Subset noted: FACS-sorted CD8+CD4-CCR7+CD45RA+ naive T cells. The receptor source for this set is a human donor in good health. Some libraries in this study had Jurkat cell RNA spiked in.

The CDR3 DNA follows: TGTGCCGGAGGACAGGCCTCCTACAATGAGCAGTTCTTC. This gives the protein CAGGQASYNEQFF. J is TRBJ2-1 and V is TRBV7-9; TRBD1 matches 7 bases. CDR3 size: 13 residues. Germline CDR1 and CDR2: SEHNR and FQNEAQ (reference sequence). The ends lost 11 bases at V and 0 bases at J; junction bases unmatched: 4.

With regard to this clonotype: A much larger clone is a single base away; this may be a read error. The V gene is TRBV12-3 or TRBV12-4, the J gene TRBJ2-7, with D perhaps assigned TRBD1 or TRBD2 (5 bases each). This CDR3 comprises 14 residues. CDR3 sequence (DNA): TGTGCCGGCAGTAGCTCGCGGGCAGGGCCCGAGCAGTACTTC. This gives the protein CAGSSSRAGPEQYF.

In its sample, this clonotype was seen many times. This chain's CDR3 is CASSLVGREDQPQHF. CDR3 DNA: TGTGCCAGCAGTTTAGTAGGCAGGGAGGATCAGCCCCAGCATTTT. The gene calls are TRBV27 and TRBJ1-5, with D perhaps TRBD1 (5 bases). Germline assignment: CDR1 MNHEY and CDR2 SMNVEV (reference sequence). The CDR3 totals 15 residues. V lost 2 bases and J lost 5, with 13 bases in between.

This clonotype was counted at least ten times. The chain is built from TRBV28 and TRBJ2-3; no clear D. CDR1 MDHEN and CDR2 SYDVKM come from the germline V gene. This CDR3 is 13 amino acids long. V dropped 4 bases and J dropped 4 bases, with 9 bases sitting between them. CDR3 protein: CASSSENADTQYF. DNA for the CDR3: TGTGCCAGCAGTTCTGAGAATGCAGATACGCAGTATTTT.

This clonotype was recorded at least ten times. V usage is TRBV7-2 and J usage is TRBJ1-1, with a possible D match to TRBD1 (5 bases). Trimming cost V 4 bases and J 0 bases, with 18 bases left between them. The germline V gene encodes CDR1 SGHTA and CDR2 FQGNSA. CDR3 size: 17 residues. DNA for the CDR3: TGTGCCAGCAGCTCCGGGGGGATGGCATCGCTGAACACTGAAGCTTTCTTT. It codes for CASSSGGMASLNTEAFF. Full variable domain (outside the CDR3, taken from reference TRBV7-2 and TRBJ1-1): GAGVSQSPSNKVTEKGKDVELRCDPISGHTALYWYRQSLGQGLEFLIYFQGNSAPDKSGLPSDRFSAERTGGSVSTLTIQRTQQEDSAVYLCASSSGGMASLNTEAFFGQGTRLTVV.

The chain joins TRBV7-9 to TRBJ2-6; D is perhaps TRBD1 or TRBD2 (6 bases each). CDR3 size: 18 residues. Germline CDR1 SEHNR, CDR2 FQNEAQ (reference sequence). V was shortened by 5 bases and J by 5 bases, with 22 bases between the two germline ends. This CDR3 reads CASSHGQGGLTWANVLTF. The CDR3 DNA reads TGTGCCAGCAGCCATGGACAAGGGGGGCTTACGTGGGCCAACGTCCTGACTTTC.

With regard to this clonotype: One end of the junction is discordant with germline, which a read error may explain. The chain recombines TRBV20-1 with TRBJ2-5, with D perhaps TRBD1 (6 bases). The length of the CDR3 is 19 residues. Germline V lookup: CDR1 DFQATT, CDR2 SNEGSKA (reference sequence). The CDR3 spells CSARDQGLFSYTFQETRYF. The CDR3 bases are TGCAGTGCTAGAGATCAGGGGCTCTTCTCCTATACTTTCCAAGAGACCCGGTACTTC.

In regard to this clonotype: A clone one base away is much larger, so this may be a read error. Because the CDR3 is missing its conserved closing phenylalanine or tryptophan, this is likely a read error. This chain links TRBV30 with TRBJ2-7; no reliable D call. Germline V gives CDR1 GTSNPN, CDR2 SVGIG (reference sequence). There are 11 residues in the CDR3. Trimming stripped 0 bases from V and 7 bases from J, with 7 bases between. The CDR3 protein is CAWSVNVEQYL. CDR3 nucleotides: TGTGCCTGGAGTGTAAATGTGGAGCAGTACCTC.